One sample yielded the 8 T cell receptor beta chains listed below, sequenced in a study of CD8+CD57+ T cells in acquired aplastic anemia. According to the study, genomic DNA was the template for TCR beta VDJ and CDR3 profiling. Each CDR3 protein gets one entry after TCRdb re-called the reads with MiXCR. The data show hundreds of thousands of distinct CDR3 sequences, around 82% seen once. Sequencing was done on patients that had shown CD8+CD57+ cell expansion by flow cytometry. Sequenced sample: sorted CD4+, CD8+, or CD8+CD57+ T cells (not recorded which) from PBMCs. These receptors all stem from a human donor with aplastic anemia.

In regard to this clonotype: The junction and the germline gene differ at one end; a read error may be behind it. The CDR3 region is CAGSLEGDSSPLHF. The DNA of the CDR3 is TGTGCCGGCAGCTTAGAGGGGGACAGCTCACCCCTCCACTTT. V and J are TRBV7-9 and TRBJ1-6; 7 bases agree with TRBD1. The germline V gene has CDR1 SEHNR and CDR2 FQNEAQ (reference sequence). The CDR3 covers 14 residues.

This clonotype was seen ten or more times. This chain uses TRBV9 with TRBJ2-4; D remains unclear. Deletions cut 0 bases from V and 7 bases from J, with 8 bases between. Germline CDR1 SGDLS, CDR2 YYNGEE. The CDR3 sequence is 13 residues long. The CDR3 coding sequence is TGTGCCAGCAGCGTAGGAGCTGGGAACATTCAGTACTTC. Its translation is CASSVGAGNIQYF.

Written as DNA, the CDR3 is TGTGCCAGCAGGGCCCCCGGGACAGGGAGCCACGAGCAGTACTTC. This gives the protein CASRAPGTGSHEQYF. The V and J genes are TRBV25-1 and TRBJ2-7; 9 bases line up with TRBD1. The germline V gene encodes CDR1 MGHDK and CDR2 SYGVNS. CDR3 length: 15 residues. J gave up 5 bases and V 6 bases, and 11 bases lay outside the gene matches.

About this clonotype: At one of its ends the junction is not consistent with the germline gene, which may arise from a read error. This chain joins TRBV11-2 and TRBJ1-2; 9 bases align to TRBD1. This CDR3 region has 15 residues. Germline V gene data show CDR1 as SGHAT and CDR2 as FQNNGV. CDR3 region: CAGSLKQGADYGYTF. CDR3 DNA: TGTGCCGGCAGCCTGAAACAGGGGGCCGACTATGGCTACACCTTC. The full variable domain, its missing parts supplied by reference TRBV11-2 and TRBJ1-2, is EAGVAQSPRYKIIEKRQSVAFWCNPISGHATLYWYQQILGQGPKLLIQFQNNGVVDDSQLPKDRFSAERLKGVDSTLKIQPAKLEDSAVYLCAGSLKQGADYGYTFGSGTRLTVV.

Regarding this clonotype: Because the CDR3's place on the DNA is in doubt, the DNA is left out and the CDR3 is given as listed by TCRdb. The chain combines TRBV19 with TRBJ2-7; no DNA check was done on the table's D call, TRBD2. Germline V lookup: CDR1 LNHDA, CDR2 SQIVND (reference sequence). From its first to its last residue, the CDR3 has 16 amino acids. CDR3 sequence: CASSIPSGAYKEQFFV.

On this clonotype: One end of the junction is discordant with germline, which a read error may explain. The chain is built from TRBV15 and TRBJ2-3; the match to TRBD1 covers 7 bases. Matching the DNA end better, TRBJ2-5 makes the J call doubtful. The CDR3 covers 14 residues. In germline, CDR1 is LNHNV, CDR2 YYDKDF (reference sequence). As DNA, the CDR3 is TGTGCCACCAGCCGAGACAGGGAGCAAGAGGTCCAGTACTTC. Amino acid sequence: CATSRDREQEVQYF.

About this clonotype: This is likely a read error, given that the CDR3 carries no conserved phenylalanine or tryptophan at its end. Because the CDR3's place on the DNA is in doubt, the DNA is left out and the CDR3 is given as listed by TCRdb. This chain connects TRBV7-3 to TRBJ2-3; the listed D gene, TRBD2, was not tested against the DNA. CDR1 is SGHTA, CDR2 FQGTGA, per germline. The CDR3 contains 13 residues when both ends are counted. The CDR3 loop reads CASSLTKRGYHNY.

This clonotype occurred a few times. The V and J genes are TRBV11-3 and TRBJ1-2; D is undetermined. Germline CDR1 SGHNT, CDR2 YENEEA. CDR3 length: 16 residues. V lost 0 bases and J lost 5, with 16 bases in between. This CDR3 is CASSLELEGLVYGYTF. DNA of the CDR3: TGTGCCAGCAGCTTAGAGCTGGAAGGGCTCGTATATGGCTACACCTTC.